Detailed here is one T cell receptor beta chain. As handled by the study authors: How many nucleated cells were present was estimated from reference gene primer amplification. Measured with immunoSEQ multiplex PCR; TCRdb has only the in-frame clones, and not every one. The V and J calls and clone size were taken over from that table, and D and trimming were inferred from the DNA. In the table there are roughly 130,000 clones, about 83% of which are singletons. These data originate in a study of blood T cell repertoires in COVID-19. Study information: Italy, Spain and the United States were the sources of the convalescent and acute COVID-19 samples. The analysed material was cDNA or gDNA that came from T cells, B-cell-depleted T cells, or PBMCs.

V shed 8 bases, J shed 2 bases, and the junction held 5 bases outside the gene matches. The CDR3 totals 14 residues. Germline V gives CDR1 MNHNY, CDR2 SVGAGI (reference sequence). The receptor was derived from a man aged 30-40 years with COVID-19, enrolled during active disease. Sequencing used peripheral blood. The chain is built from TRBV6-6 and TRBJ2-1; TRBD2 aligns across 8 bases. DNA for the CDR3: TGTGCCAGCGGAAGCGGGAGCACCTACAATGAGCAGTTCTTC. This codes for CASGSGSTYNEQFF.